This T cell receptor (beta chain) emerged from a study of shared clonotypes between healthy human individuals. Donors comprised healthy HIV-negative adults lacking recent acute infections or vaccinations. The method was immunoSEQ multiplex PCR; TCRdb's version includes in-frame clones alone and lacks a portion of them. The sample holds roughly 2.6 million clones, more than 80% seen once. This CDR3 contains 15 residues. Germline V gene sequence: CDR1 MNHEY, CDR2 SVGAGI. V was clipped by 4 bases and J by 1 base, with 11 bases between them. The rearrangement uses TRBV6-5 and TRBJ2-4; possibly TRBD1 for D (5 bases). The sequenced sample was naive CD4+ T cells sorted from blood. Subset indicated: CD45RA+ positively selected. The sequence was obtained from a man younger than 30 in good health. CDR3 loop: CASSWGAEAKNIQYF. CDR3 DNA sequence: TGTGCCAGCAGTTGGGGCGCAGAGGCCAAAAACATTCAGTACTTC.